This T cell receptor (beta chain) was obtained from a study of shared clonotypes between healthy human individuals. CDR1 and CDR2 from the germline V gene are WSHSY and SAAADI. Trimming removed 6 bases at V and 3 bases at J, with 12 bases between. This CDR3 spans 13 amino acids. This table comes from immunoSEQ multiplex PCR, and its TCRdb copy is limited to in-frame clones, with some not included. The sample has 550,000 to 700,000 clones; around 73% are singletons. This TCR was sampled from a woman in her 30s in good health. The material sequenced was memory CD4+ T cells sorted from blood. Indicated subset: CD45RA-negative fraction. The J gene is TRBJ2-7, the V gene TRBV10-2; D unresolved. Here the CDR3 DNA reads TGCGCCAGCAGAGACCCCCTATTCTACGAGCAGTACTTC. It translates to CASRDPLFYEQYF.